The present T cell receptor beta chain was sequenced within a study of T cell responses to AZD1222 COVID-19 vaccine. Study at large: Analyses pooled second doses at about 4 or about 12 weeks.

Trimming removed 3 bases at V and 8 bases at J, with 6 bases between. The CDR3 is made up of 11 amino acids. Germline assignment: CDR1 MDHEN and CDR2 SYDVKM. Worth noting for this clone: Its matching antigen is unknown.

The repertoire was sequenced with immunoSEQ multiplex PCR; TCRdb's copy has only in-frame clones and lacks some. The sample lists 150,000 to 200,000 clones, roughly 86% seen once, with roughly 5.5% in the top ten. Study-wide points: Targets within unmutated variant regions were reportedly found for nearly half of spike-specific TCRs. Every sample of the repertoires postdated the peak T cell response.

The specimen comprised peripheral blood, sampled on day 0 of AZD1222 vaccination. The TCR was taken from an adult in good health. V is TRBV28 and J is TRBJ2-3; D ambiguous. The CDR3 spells CASSFVGTQYF. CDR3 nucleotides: TGTGCCAGCAGTTTTGTTGGTACGCAGTATTTT.